This T cell receptor (beta chain) was profiled in a study of blood T cell repertoires in COVID-19. Overall study: Italy, Spain and the United States were the sources of the convalescent and acute COVID-19 samples. T cells, B-cell-depleted T cells, or PBMCs supplied cDNA or gDNA.

V lost 6 bases to trimming and J lost 1 base; unmatched junction nucleotides: 4. CDR3 length: 16 amino acids. Germline lookup yields CDR1 SGHTA and CDR2 FQGNSA. In the source study's methods: Amplification of reference gene primers provided the estimated nucleated cell counts. Libraries were prepared by immunoSEQ multiplex PCR; TCRdb keeps only in-frame clonotypes and omits some of them. Clone size and the V and J calls come from that table; the DNA yielded D and trimming. In the table there are tens of thousands of clones, over 70% of which are singletons. The source material was peripheral blood. The sequence was obtained from a man at least 80 years old with active or convalescent COVID-19. The chain carries TRBV7-2 and TRBJ1-6, with TRBD1 matching 9 bases. The chain's CDR3 is CASRRQGVSYNSPLHF. CDR3 DNA: TGTGCCAGCAGAAGACAGGGGGTTTCCTATAATTCACCCCTCCACTTT.